The clone carrying this TCR beta chain was detected only a few times. The antigen is not known. The PCR employed 60 Vbeta primers together with 13 Jbeta primers. Original analysis: Approximately 83 million unique TCR beta chains, about 12 million shared, were counted in a later analysis. Sequencing was performed with immunoSEQ multiplex PCR; in TCRdb, only in-frame clones are kept and a portion is missing. The DNA gave D and trimming, while V, J and clone size come from that table. Of about 120,000 clones detected, roughly 8.6% appear once; the ten largest clones hold about 6.6%. These data are taken from a study of cytomegalovirus exposure and HLA in healthy donors. For the study at large: Out of about 180 million T cells, an earlier analysis found some 120 million unique TCR beta sequences in total. Findings of the study overall: Presence/absence analyses took donor sequencing depth as roughly uniform. V- and J-gene trimming of TCR beta was linked (in a later analysis) to a missense DCLRE1C variant.

The CDR3 extends over 16 amino acids. V shed 4 bases and J shed 3 bases, with 21 bases lying between them. CDR1 and CDR2 (germline): GTSNPN, SVGIG (reference sequence). This clonotype originated in a woman aged 40 to 55 in good health and CMV-seropositive. The V gene is TRBV30, the J gene TRBJ1-2, with D possibly being TRBD1 (6 bases). The sample taken for sequencing was PBMCs. CDR3 protein: CAWTSQAGGAYYGYTF. The DNA for the CDR3 is TGTGCCTGGACCTCTCAAGCGGGGGGCGCGTACTATGGCTACACCTTC. The full variable domain, rest sourced from reference TRBV30 and TRBJ1-2, is SQTIHQWPATLVQPVGSPLSLECTVEGTSNPNLYWYRQAAGRGLQLLFYSVGIGQISSEVPQNLSASRPQDRQFILSSKKLLLSDSGFYLCAWTSQAGGAYYGYTFGSGTRLTVV.